This section outlines one T cell receptor (beta chain) sequence together with its context. This sample stems from a study of blood T cell repertoires in COVID-19. Across the study: COVID-19 samples collected from the United States, Italy and Spain covered acute and convalescent phases. From T cells, B-cell-depleted T cells, or PBMCs came the material, which was cDNA or gDNA.

Original processing notes: Amplification with reference gene primers provided the estimates of nucleated cell counts. The table came from immunoSEQ multiplex PCR; TCRdb's copy has only in-frame clones and leaves some out. Clone size and the V and J calls come from that table; the DNA yielded D and trimming. This table has some 99,000 clones, about 85% appearing once. The germline V and J ends were trimmed by 2 bases and 2 bases, with 11 bases remaining between them. The CDR3 length is 15 residues. Germline values: CDR1 SGHNT, CDR2 YYREEE (reference sequence). The source of this sequence is a man between 65 and 85 years old with acute or convalescent COVID-19. Material: peripheral blood. The J gene is TRBJ2-4, the V gene TRBV5-4; maybe TRBD2 (5 bases). The CDR3 coding sequence is TGTGCCAGCAGCTTCGAAGCGGATTCCAAAAACATTCAGTACTTC. It is translated as CASSFEADSKNIQYF.